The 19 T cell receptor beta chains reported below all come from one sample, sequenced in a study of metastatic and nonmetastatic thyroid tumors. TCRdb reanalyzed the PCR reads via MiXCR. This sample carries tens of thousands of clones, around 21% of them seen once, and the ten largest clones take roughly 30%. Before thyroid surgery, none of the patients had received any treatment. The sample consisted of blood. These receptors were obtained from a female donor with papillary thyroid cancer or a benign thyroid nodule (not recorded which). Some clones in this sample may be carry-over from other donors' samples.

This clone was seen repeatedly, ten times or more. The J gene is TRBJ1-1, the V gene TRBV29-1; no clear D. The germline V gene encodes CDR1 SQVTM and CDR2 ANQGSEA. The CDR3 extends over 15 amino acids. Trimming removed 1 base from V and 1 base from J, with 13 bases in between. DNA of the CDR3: TGCAGCGTTGAAGCTGAGGGTCCCCCGAACACTGAAGCTTTCTTT. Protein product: CSVEAEGPPNTEAFF.

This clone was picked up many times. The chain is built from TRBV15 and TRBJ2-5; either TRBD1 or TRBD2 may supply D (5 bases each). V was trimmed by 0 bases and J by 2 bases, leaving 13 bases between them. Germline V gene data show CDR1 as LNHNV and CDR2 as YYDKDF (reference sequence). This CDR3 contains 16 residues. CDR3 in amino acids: CATSRDGAAEQETQYF. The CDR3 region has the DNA TGTGCCACCAGCAGAGATGGGGCAGCGGAGCAAGAGACCCAGTACTTC.

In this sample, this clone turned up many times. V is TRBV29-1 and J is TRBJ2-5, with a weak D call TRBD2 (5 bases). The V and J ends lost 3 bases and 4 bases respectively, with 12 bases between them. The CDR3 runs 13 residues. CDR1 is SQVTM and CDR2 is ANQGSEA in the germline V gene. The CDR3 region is CSVDGDIGETQYF. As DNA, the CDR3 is TGCAGCGTTGACGGGGATATTGGAGAGACCCAGTACTTC.

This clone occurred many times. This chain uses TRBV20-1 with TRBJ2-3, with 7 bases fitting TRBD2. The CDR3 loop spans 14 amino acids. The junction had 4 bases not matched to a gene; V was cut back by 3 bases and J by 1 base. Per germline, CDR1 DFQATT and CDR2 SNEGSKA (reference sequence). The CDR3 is CSASDAGGTDTQYF. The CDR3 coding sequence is TGCAGTGCTAGTGACGCGGGGGGCACAGATACGCAGTATTTT.

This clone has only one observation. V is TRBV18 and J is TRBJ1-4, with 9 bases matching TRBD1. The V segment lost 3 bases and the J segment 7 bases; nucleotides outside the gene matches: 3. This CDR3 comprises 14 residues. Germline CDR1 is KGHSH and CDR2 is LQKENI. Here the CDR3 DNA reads TGTGCCAGCTCACCGACAGGGGGAAGTGAAAAACTGTTTTTT. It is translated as CASSPTGGSEKLFF.

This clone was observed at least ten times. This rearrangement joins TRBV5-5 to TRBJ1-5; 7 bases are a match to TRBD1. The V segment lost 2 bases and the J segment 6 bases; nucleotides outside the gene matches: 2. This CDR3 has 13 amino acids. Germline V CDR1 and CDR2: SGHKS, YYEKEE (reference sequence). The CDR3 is CASSFTGAQPQHF. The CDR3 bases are TGTGCCAGCAGCTTTACAGGGGCTCAGCCCCAGCATTTT.

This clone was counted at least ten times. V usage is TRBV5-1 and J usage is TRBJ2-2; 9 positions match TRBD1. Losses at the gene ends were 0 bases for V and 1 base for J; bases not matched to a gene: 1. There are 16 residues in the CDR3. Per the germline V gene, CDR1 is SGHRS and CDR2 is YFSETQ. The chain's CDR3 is CASSLAGQGNTGELFF. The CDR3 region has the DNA TGCGCCAGCAGCTTGGCGGGACAGGGGAACACCGGGGAGCTGTTTTTT.

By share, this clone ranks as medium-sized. CDR3 DNA: TGTGCCAGCAGCTTAAATTCGCGGGGGGCGGGGGAGACCCAGTACTTC. It yields the protein CASSLNSRGAGETQYF. The chain joins TRBV11-2 to TRBJ2-5; 8 bases are a match to TRBD2. The CDR3 contains 16 residues. V was clipped by 2 bases and J by 5 bases; unmatched bases: 10. Germline V gene data show CDR1 as SGHAT and CDR2 as FQNNGV.

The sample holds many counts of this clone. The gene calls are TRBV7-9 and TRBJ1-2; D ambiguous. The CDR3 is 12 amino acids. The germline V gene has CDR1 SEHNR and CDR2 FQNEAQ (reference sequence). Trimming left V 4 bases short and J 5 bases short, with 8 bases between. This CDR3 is CASSSRAYGYTF. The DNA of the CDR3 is TGTGCCAGCAGCTCTCGGGCTTATGGCTACACCTTC.

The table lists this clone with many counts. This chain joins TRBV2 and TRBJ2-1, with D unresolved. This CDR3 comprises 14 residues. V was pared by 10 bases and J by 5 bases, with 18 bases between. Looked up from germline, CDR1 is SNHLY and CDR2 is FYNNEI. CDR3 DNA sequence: TGTGCCATCAGCCCGGGTTCGCTAAACAATGAGCAGTTCTTC. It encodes CAISPGSLNNEQFF.

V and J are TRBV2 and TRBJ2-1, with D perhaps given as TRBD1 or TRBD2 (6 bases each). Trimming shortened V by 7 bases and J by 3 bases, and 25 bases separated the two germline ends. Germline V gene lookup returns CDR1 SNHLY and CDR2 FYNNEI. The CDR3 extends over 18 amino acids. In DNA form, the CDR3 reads TGTGCCAGCATACCAGGGTCGGGCGGGACATCTTACTACAATGAGCAGTTCTTC. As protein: CASIPGSGGTSYYNEQFF.

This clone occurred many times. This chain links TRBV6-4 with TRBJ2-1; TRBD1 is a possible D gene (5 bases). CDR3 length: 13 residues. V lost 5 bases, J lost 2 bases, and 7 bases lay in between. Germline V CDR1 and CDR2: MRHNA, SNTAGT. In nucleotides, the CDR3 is TGTGCCAGCAGTAAAGGGGCCTACAATGAGCAGTTCTTC. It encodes CASSKGAYNEQFF.

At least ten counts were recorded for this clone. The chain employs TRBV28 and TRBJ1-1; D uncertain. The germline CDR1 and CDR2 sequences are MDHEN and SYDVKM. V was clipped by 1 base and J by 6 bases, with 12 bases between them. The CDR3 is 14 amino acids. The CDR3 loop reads CASSLLTGMAEAFF. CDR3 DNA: TGTGCCAGCAGTTTATTGACGGGGATGGCTGAAGCTTTCTTT. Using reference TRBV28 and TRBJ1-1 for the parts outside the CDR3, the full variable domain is DVKVTQSSRYLVKRTGEKVFLECVQDMDHENMFWYRQDPGLGLRLIYFSYDVKMKEKGDIPEGYSVSREKKERFSLILESASTNQTSMYLCASSLLTGMAEAFFGQGTRLTVV.

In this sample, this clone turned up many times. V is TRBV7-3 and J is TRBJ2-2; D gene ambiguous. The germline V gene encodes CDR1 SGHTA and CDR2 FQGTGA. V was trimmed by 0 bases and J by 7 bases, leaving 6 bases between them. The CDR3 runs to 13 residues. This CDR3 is CASSLTGYGELFF. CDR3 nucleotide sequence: TGTGCCAGCAGCTTAACCGGGTACGGGGAGCTGTTTTTT.

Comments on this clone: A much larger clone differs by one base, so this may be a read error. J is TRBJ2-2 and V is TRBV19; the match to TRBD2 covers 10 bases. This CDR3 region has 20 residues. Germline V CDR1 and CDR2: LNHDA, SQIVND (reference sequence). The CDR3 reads CASSIFISLAGVLDTGELLF. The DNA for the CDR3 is TGTGCCAGTAGTATATTCATTAGTCTAGCGGGAGTCCTGGACACCGGGGAGCTGCTTTTT.

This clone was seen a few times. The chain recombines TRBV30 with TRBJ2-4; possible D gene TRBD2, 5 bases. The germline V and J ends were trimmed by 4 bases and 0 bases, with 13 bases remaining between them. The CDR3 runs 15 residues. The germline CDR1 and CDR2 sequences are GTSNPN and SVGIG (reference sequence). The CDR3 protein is CAWTPADAAKNIQYF. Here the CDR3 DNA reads TGTGCCTGGACCCCAGCGGACGCAGCCAAAAACATTCAGTACTTC.

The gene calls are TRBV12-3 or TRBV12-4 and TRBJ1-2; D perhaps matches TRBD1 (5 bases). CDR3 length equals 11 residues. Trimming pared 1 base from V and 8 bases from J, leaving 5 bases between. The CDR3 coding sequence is TGTGCCAGCAGTTTAGGGACAGGCTACACCTTC. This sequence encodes CASSLGTGYTF.

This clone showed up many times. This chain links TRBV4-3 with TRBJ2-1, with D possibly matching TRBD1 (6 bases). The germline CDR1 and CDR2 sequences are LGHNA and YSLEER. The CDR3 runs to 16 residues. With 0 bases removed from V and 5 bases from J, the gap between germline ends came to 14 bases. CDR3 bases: TGCGCCAGCAGCCAAGAATTCGCGACAGGAGACAATGAGCAGTTCTTC. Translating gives CASSQEFATGDNEQFF.

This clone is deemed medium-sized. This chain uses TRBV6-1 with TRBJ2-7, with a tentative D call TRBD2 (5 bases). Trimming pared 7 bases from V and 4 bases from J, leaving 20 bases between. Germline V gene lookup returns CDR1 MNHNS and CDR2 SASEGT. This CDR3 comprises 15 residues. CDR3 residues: CASTGNEGVGYEQYF. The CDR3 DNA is TGTGCCAGCACCGGGAATGAGGGTGTCGGATACGAGCAGTACTTC.